The clone carrying this T cell receptor (beta chain) appeared many times. The antigen is unknown. Sequencing ends 3 residues short of the CDR3 end; the germline J gene provides the rest. Sequencing input was equivalent genomic DNA from CVID and controls. The protocol was immunoSEQ multiplex PCR, while the TCRdb copy is restricted to in-frame clones and leaves out a portion. Altogether some 38,000 clones were found in the sample, and no singletons occur. The sample belongs to a study of T cell clonality in common variable immunodeficiency. Findings and caveats of the study: CVID subjects showed higher TCRbeta clonality than healthy controls. CVID patient heterogeneity limited repertoire-clinical complication correlations.

The germline gives CDR1 SGHRS, CDR2 YFSETQ. This CDR3 region has 13 residues. Sequenced sample: peripheral blood mononuclear cells. The chain links TRBV5-1 to TRBJ1-2; maybe TRBD1 (6 bases). The clonotype originates from a person aged 18-70 years in good health. The CDR3 sequence is CASSLAGEMGYTF. The CDR3 bases that were read are TGCGCCAGCAGCTTGGCAGGGGAGATGGGC.